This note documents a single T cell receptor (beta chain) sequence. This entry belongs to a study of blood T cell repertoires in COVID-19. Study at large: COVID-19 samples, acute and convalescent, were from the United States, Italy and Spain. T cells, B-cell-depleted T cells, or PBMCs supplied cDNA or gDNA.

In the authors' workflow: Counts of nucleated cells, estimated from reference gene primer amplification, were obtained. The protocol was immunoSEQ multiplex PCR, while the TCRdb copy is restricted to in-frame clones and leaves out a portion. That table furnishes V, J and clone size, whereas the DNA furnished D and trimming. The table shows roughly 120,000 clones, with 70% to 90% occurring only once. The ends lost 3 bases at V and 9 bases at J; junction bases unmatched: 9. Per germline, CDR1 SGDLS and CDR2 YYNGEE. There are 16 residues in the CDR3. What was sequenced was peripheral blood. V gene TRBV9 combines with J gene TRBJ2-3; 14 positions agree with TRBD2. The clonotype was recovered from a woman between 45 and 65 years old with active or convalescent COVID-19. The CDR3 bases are TGTGCCAGCAGCGGTGGGACTAGCGGGAGTCAATTGACGCAGTATTTT. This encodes CASSGGTSGSQLTQYF. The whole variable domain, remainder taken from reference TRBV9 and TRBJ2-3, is DSGVTQTPKHLITATGQRVTLRCSPRSGDLSVYWYQQSLDQGLQFLIQYYNGEERAKGNILERFSAQQFPDLHSELNLSSLELGDSALYFCASSGGTSGSQLTQYFGPGTRLTVL.